This note documents a single TCR beta chain sequence. The antigen remains undetermined. Other nucleotide sequences from this sample produce the same CDR3. Terminally differentiated effector memory CD45RA+ cells were excluded by CCR7 positive selection of CD45RO-negative cells. The ends lost 2 bases at V and 4 bases at J; junction bases unmatched: 3. The CDR3 totals 14 residues. Germline values: CDR1 MNHEY, CDR2 SMNVEV (reference sequence). This entry comes from a study of shared clonotypes between healthy human individuals. Study-wide results and limits: There were few donors, and this limited the genetic and exposure-history diversity represented. Clonotypes which were not shared had lower generation probabilities than clonotypes that all four donors shared.

The assay ran at deep level. This table comes from immunoSEQ multiplex PCR, and its TCRdb copy is limited to in-frame clones, with some not included. The profile covers about 2,200,000 clones, with just over 90% appearing a single time and more than 1.5% taken by the ten largest. The sequencing sample was made of naive CD8+ T cells from PBMCs. The sequence was obtained from a man aged 18 to 29 in good health. Some clones in this sample may be carry-over from other donors' samples. The rearrangement uses TRBV27 and TRBJ2-7, with 9 bases matching TRBD2. The CDR3 DNA follows: TGTGCCAGCAGTTTAGCGGGAGGGACTTACGAGCAGTACTTC. This sequence encodes CASSLAGGTYEQYF.